This T cell receptor (beta chain) derives from a study of blood T cell repertoires in COVID-19. Study-wide context: The study drew acute and convalescent COVID-19 samples from the United States, Italy and Spain. PBMCs, B-cell-depleted T cells, or T cells provided the cDNA or gDNA that made up the material.

In the study's own analysis: Amplification of reference gene primers provided the estimated nucleated cell counts. The data were produced by immunoSEQ multiplex PCR, yet TCRdb's version contains in-frame clones alone and is incomplete. V, J and clone size derive from that table, while D and trimming were established from the DNA sequence. The table lists a few hundred thousand clones, approximately 82% of them singletons. This CDR3 is 15 amino acids long. CDR1 and CDR2 from the germline V gene are SGHTA and FQGNSA. V was shortened by 3 bases and J by 4 bases, with 13 bases between the two germline ends.

This sequence joins TRBV7-2 and TRBJ2-1; possible D gene TRBD2, 6 bases. What was sequenced was peripheral blood. This TCR was recovered from a man aged 35 to 55 who had recovered from COVID-19. CDR3 DNA: TGTGCCAGCAGCTTTGAGGGACTGGATTACAATGAGCAGTTCTTC. As protein: CASSFEGLDYNEQFF.